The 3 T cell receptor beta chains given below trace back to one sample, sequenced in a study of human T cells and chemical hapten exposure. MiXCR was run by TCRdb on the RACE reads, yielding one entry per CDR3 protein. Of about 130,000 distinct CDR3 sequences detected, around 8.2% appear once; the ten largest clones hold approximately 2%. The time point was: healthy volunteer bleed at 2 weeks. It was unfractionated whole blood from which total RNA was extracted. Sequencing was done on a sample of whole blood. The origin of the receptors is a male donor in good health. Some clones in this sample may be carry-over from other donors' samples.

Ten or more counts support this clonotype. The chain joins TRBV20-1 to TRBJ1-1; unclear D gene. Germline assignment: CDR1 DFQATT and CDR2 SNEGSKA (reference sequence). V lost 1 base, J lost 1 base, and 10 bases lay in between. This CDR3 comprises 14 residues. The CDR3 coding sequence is TGCAGTGCTAGAGCCCTGACGACGAACACTGAAGCTTTCTTT. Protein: CSARALTTNTEAFF.

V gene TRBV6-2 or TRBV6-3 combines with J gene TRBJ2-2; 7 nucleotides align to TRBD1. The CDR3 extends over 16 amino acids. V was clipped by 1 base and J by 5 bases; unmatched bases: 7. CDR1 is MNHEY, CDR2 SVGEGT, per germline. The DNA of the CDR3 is TGTGCCAGCAGTTACTATGGGGCAGGGGGAACCGGGGAGCTGTTTTTT. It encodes CASSYYGAGGTGELFF.

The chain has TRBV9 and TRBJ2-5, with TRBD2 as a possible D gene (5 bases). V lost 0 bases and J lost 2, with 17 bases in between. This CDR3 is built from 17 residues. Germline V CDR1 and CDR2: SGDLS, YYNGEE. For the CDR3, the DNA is TGTGCCAGCAGCGTAGGAGGGCGAGCTGAAAGTCAAGAGACCCAGTACTTC. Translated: CASSVGGRAESQETQYF.